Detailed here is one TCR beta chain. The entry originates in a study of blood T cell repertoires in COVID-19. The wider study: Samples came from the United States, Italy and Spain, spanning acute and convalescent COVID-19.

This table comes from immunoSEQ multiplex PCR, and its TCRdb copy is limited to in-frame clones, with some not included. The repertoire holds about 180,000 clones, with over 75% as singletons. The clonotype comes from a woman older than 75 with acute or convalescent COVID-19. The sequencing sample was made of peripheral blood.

DNA of the CDR3: TGCAGCGGCTCCGGGGGGGGAGCCACAGATACGCAGTATTTT. The encoded protein is CSGSGGGATDTQYF. The V gene is TRBV29-1, the J gene TRBJ2-3; the match to TRBD2 covers 8 bases. V shed 7 bases and J 2 bases; nucleotides not matched to a gene: 8. Germline V gene sequence: CDR1 SQVTM, CDR2 ANQGSEA. The CDR3 is 14 amino acids.